One and the same sample provided the 31 T cell receptor beta chains below, sequenced in a study of monozygotic twins with inflammatory bowel disease. TCRdb re-called the 5' RACE reads and catalogs CDR3 proteins one per entry, DNA excluded. The sample has over 130,000 distinct CDR3 sequences, and its top ten clones hold 2% to 3%. Specimen: blood. These receptors were collected from a human donor with ulcerative colitis or Crohn's disease, or a healthy co-twin of an affected twin (not recorded which).

J is TRBJ2-6 and V is TRBV9; without DNA, the TCRdb call of TRBD1 cannot be checked. The CDR3 is 13 amino acids. Germline V gives CDR1 SGDLS, CDR2 YYNGEE. The CDR3 loop reads CASNRGGANVLTF.

The V and J genes are TRBV6-5 and TRBJ2-7; TCRdb outputs TRBD1, but without DNA this stays unchecked. Germline CDR1 reads MNHEY; CDR2 reads SVGAGI. This CDR3 contains 15 residues. The CDR3 protein is CASSYEGGISYEQYF.

This chain connects TRBV18 to TRBJ2-7; checking the TCRdb D call of TRBD1 is not possible without DNA. Germline CDR1 KGHSH, CDR2 LQKENI. The CDR3 runs to 14 residues. CDR3 protein: CASSQDRDYNEQYF.

V gene TRBV7-6 combines with J gene TRBJ2-7; the D gene TCRdb calls, TRBD1, cannot be checked with no DNA. In germline, CDR1 is SGHVS, CDR2 FNYEAQ. There are 17 residues in the CDR3. CDR3 loop: CASSLGPEGGASYEQYF.

The gene calls are TRBV5-1 and TRBJ1-2; the TCRdb D gene call, TRBD1, has no DNA to confirm it. This CDR3 has 13 amino acids. Germline lookup yields CDR1 SGHRS and CDR2 YFSETQ. The CDR3 loop reads CASSTTGTDGYTF.

V gene TRBV7-6 combines with J gene TRBJ2-7; absent DNA, TCRdb's TRBD2 call cannot be checked. The CDR3 length is 18 residues. Germline V lookup: CDR1 SGHVS, CDR2 FNYEAQ. The CDR3 loop is CASSLAVGRTVGDYEQYF.

The chain joins TRBV20-1 to TRBJ2-5; the TCRdb D gene call, TRBD2, has no DNA to confirm it. Germline CDR1 and CDR2: DFQATT and SNEGSKA (reference sequence). The CDR3 sequence is 13 residues long. The CDR3 region is CSARGLAEETQYF.

J is TRBJ1-5 and V is TRBV20-1; TCRdb picks TRBD1, but there is no DNA to check that call. There are 17 residues in the CDR3. The V gene's germline CDR1 is DFQATT and CDR2 SNEGSKA (reference sequence). This CDR3 reads CSARRDRGRSSNQPQHF.

The gene calls are TRBV7-6 and TRBJ1-2; TCRdb's D call, TRBD1, is unchecked because there is no DNA. CDR1 and CDR2 from the germline V gene are SGHVS and FNYEAQ. CDR3 length: 15 residues. This chain's CDR3 is CASSLGVGGRDGYTF.

The V gene is TRBV12-3 or TRBV12-4, the J gene TRBJ2-3; no DNA is available, so the TRBD1 call from TCRdb remains unchecked. CDR3 length: 15 residues. The CDR3 loop reads CASSMGGAGTDTQYF.

CDR3 loop: CASSESYGSPAGYTF. The V gene is TRBV7-9, the J gene TRBJ1-2; TCRdb calls TRBD1, which cannot be checked without DNA. This CDR3 is 15 amino acids long. Germline V lookup: CDR1 SEHNR, CDR2 FQNEAQ (reference sequence).

V gene TRBV3-1 combines with J gene TRBJ2-2; TCRdb's D call, TRBD2, is unchecked because there is no DNA. Germline lookup yields CDR1 LGHDT and CDR2 YNNKEL (reference sequence). This CDR3 is 17 amino acids long. The chain's CDR3 is CASSLWGGWQNTGELFF.

This sequence joins TRBV18 and TRBJ2-3; no DNA is available, so the TRBD1 call from TCRdb remains unchecked. Per the germline V gene, CDR1 is KGHSH and CDR2 is LQKENI. This CDR3 has 15 amino acids. The CDR3 sequence is CASSPFGTDTDTQYF. The full variable domain, rest sourced from reference TRBV18 and TRBJ2-3, is NAGVMQNPRHLVRRRGQEARLRCSPMKGHSHVYWYRQLPEEGLKFMVYLQKENIIDESGMPKERFSAEFPKEGPSILRIQQVVRGDSAAYFCASSPFGTDTDTQYFGPGTRLTVL.

The chain is built from TRBV5-1 and TRBJ2-1; TCRdb's D gene call, TRBD1, goes unchecked for lack of DNA. Germline CDR1 and CDR2: SGHRS and YFSETQ. The CDR3 length is 18 residues. CDR3 protein: CASSLAGYRAGLINEQFF.

V and J are TRBV5-1 and TRBJ2-7. Germline V lookup: CDR1 SGHRS, CDR2 YFSETQ. CDR3 length: 12 residues. The CDR3 reads CASSRGLSEQYF.

This rearrangement joins TRBV5-1 to TRBJ1-2; there is no DNA to check the TCRdb D call of TRBD1. Germline V CDR1 and CDR2: SGHRS, YFSETQ. CDR3 length: 15 residues. The CDR3 here is CASSLVPGNTYGYTF.

The chain is built from TRBV6-4 and TRBJ2-1; TCRdb gives TRBD2 as the D gene, but with no DNA this cannot be confirmed. CDR3 length equals 14 residues. Germline V gene data show CDR1 as MRHNA and CDR2 as SNTAGT. CDR3 sequence: CASSDSGDYNEQFF.

This rearrangement joins TRBV7-2 to TRBJ2-5; TCRdb reports TRBD1, a call that lacks DNA to check it against. The CDR3 is made up of 14 amino acids. From germline, CDR1 is SGHTA and CDR2 FQGNSA. The CDR3 here is CASSLERRKETQYF.

This sequence joins TRBV12-3 or TRBV12-4 and TRBJ2-7. The CDR3 covers 11 residues. The CDR3 here is CASSLTREQYF.

The chain is built from TRBV7-8 and TRBJ1-3. Germline loops: CDR1 SGHVS, CDR2 FQNEAQ. CDR3 length: 16 amino acids. The CDR3 sequence: CASSPHRGGSGNTIYF.

The rearrangement uses TRBV10-3 and TRBJ1-2; TCRdb gives TRBD1 as the D gene, but with no DNA this cannot be confirmed. Germline values: CDR1 ENHRY, CDR2 SYGVKD. The CDR3 covers 13 residues. The CDR3 region is CAISERGDYGYTF.

The chain's CDR3 is CSARSPGQGALAKNIQYF. This chain joins TRBV20-1 and TRBJ2-4; the D gene TCRdb calls, TRBD1, cannot be checked with no DNA. The CDR3 extends over 18 amino acids. Germline V gives CDR1 DFQATT, CDR2 SNEGSKA (reference sequence).

The chain recombines TRBV18 with TRBJ1-5; the D call from TCRdb, TRBD1, cannot be confirmed without DNA. CDR1 KGHSH and CDR2 LQKENI come from the germline V gene. The CDR3 consists of 17 residues. The CDR3 is CASSPQPSTGGNQPQHF.

The genes are TRBV12-3 or TRBV12-4 and TRBJ2-1; lacking DNA, the TRBD2 call made by TCRdb goes unchecked. This CDR3 comprises 16 residues. CDR3 region: CASSSVKRRIYNEQFF.

The J gene is TRBJ2-1, the V gene TRBV25-1. The germline gives CDR1 MGHDK, CDR2 SYGVNS. This CDR3 is 15 amino acids long. CDR3 amino acids: CASSTYIRSYNEQFF.

The rearrangement links TRBV4-1 to TRBJ1-3. The CDR3 has 15 residues. In germline, CDR1 is MGHRA, CDR2 YSYEKL. This CDR3 reads CASSPGRWSGNTIYF.

This chain links TRBV4-2 with TRBJ2-7; the D call of TRBD1 rests on TCRdb alone, since no DNA is present to check it. The length of the CDR3 is 17 residues. Germline assignment: CDR1 LGHNA and CDR2 YNFKEQ. The CDR3 reads CASSLIGGAGISYEQYF.

V is TRBV5-6 and J is TRBJ1-1; with no DNA, the TCRdb D assignment of TRBD1 cannot be verified. The CDR3 is made up of 16 amino acids. Germline loops: CDR1 SGHDT, CDR2 YYEEEE. CDR3 amino acids: CASSSMNRGYNTEAFF.

The chain uses TRBV7-3 and TRBJ2-1; the D call of TRBD1 rests on TCRdb alone, since no DNA is present to check it. CDR3 length: 13 amino acids. The germline V gene encodes CDR1 SGHTA and CDR2 FQGTGA. The CDR3 is CASSKIQGMEQFF.

The rearrangement joins TRBV7-2 to TRBJ2-5; TCRdb calls TRBD1, which cannot be checked without DNA. In germline, CDR1 is SGHTA, CDR2 FQGNSA. CDR3 length: 14 residues. The CDR3 spells CASSPGPAQETQYF. Full variable domain (missing parts from reference TRBV7-2 and TRBJ2-5): GAGVSQSPSNKVTEKGKDVELRCDPISGHTALYWYRQSLGQGLEFLIYFQGNSAPDKSGLPSDRFSAERTGGSVSTLTIQRTQQEDSAVYLCASSPGPAQETQYFGPGTRLLVL.

CDR3 in amino acids: CASSTRQGDYEQYF. The V call is TRBV12-3 or TRBV12-4, the J call TRBJ2-7; lacking DNA, the TRBD1 call made by TCRdb goes unchecked. There are 14 residues in the CDR3.